This T cell receptor beta chain is from a study of T cell responses to AZD1222 COVID-19 vaccine. As for this clone: Its antigen is not known.

General study points: None of the repertoires were sampled until the peak T cell response had passed.

Produced via immunoSEQ multiplex PCR; TCRdb's table is partial and in-frame only. The table records 100,000 to 140,000 clones, roughly 87% of them present only once. The starting material was peripheral blood, obtained on day 0 of AZD1222 vaccination. This sequence was found in an adult in good health.

The CDR3 spells CATSESGTSHGYTF. CDR3 coding DNA: TGTGCCACCAGTGAATCCGGGACAAGTCACGGCTACACCTTC. The chain uses TRBV24-1 and TRBJ1-2; a possible D gene is TRBD1 (6 bases). This CDR3 has 14 residues. The V gene's germline CDR1 is KGHDR and CDR2 SFDVKD. The germline V and J ends were trimmed by 4 bases and 8 bases, with 16 bases remaining between them.